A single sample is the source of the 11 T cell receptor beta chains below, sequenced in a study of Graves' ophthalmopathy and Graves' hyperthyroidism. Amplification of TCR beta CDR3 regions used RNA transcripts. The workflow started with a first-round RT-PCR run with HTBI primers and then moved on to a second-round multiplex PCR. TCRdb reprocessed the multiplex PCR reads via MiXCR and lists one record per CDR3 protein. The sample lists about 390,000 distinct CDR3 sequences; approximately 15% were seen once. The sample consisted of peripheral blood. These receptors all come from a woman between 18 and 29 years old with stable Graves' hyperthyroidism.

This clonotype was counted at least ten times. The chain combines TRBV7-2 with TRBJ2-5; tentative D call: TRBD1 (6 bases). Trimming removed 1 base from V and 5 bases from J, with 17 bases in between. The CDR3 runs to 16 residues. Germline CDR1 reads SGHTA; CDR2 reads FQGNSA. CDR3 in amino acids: CASSLGGRLKMETQYF. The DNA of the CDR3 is TGTGCCAGCAGCTTAGGGGGGCGCCTCAAGATGGAGACCCAGTACTTC.

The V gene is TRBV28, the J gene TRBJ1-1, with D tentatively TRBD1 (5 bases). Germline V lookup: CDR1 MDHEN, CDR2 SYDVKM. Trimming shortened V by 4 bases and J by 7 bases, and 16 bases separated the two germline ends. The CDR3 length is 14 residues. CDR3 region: CASSSRQYLDEAFF. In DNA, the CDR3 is TGTGCCAGCAGTTCGCGACAGTACCTAGATGAAGCTTTCTTT.

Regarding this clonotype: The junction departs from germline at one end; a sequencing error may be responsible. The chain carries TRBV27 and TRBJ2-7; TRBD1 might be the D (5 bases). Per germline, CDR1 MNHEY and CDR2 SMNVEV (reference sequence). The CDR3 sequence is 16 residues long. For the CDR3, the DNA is TGTGCCAGCAGTCCGGCCCGCTTCAGGGTACCCTACGAGCGGTACTTC. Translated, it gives CASSPARFRVPYERYF.

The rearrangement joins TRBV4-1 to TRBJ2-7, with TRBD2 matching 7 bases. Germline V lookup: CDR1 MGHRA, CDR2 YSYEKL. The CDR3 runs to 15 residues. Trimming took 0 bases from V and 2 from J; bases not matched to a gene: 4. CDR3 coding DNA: TGCGCCAGCAGCCAAGACCGGGGGACTACCTACGAGCAGTACTTC. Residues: CASSQDRGTTYEQYF.

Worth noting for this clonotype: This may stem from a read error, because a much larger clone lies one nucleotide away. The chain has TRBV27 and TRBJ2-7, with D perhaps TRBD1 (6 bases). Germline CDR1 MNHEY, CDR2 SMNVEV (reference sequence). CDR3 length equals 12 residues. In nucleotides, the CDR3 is TGTGCCGGCAGTCTAACAGGGATCGAGCAGTACTTC. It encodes CAGSLTGIEQYF.

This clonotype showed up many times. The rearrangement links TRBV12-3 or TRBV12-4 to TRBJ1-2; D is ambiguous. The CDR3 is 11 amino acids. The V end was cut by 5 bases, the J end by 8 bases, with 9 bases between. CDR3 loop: CASSPSMGYTF. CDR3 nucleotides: TGTGCCAGCAGTCCCAGTATGGGCTACACCTTC.

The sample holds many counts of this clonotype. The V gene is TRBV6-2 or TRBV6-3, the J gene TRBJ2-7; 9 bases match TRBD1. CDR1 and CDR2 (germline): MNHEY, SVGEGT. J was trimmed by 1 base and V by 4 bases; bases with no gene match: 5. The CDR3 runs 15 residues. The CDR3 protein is CASSSLGQGSYEQYF. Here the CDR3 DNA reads TGTGCCAGCAGTTCCCTCGGACAGGGGTCCTACGAGCAGTACTTC.

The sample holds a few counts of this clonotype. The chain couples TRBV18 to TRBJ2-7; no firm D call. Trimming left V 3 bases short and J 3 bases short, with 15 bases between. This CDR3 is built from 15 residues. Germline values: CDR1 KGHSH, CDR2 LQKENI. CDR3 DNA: TGTGCCAGCTCACCGAGACTGGAAGCTTTCTACGAGCAGTACTTC. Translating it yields CASSPRLEAFYEQYF.

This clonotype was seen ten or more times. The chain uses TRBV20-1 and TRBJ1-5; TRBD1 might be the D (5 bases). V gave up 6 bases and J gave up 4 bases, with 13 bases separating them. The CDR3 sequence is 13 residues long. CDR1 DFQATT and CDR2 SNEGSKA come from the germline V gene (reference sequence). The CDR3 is CSAYPGRNQPQHF. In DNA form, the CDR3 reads TGCAGTGCCTACCCGGGGCGGAATCAGCCCCAGCATTTT.

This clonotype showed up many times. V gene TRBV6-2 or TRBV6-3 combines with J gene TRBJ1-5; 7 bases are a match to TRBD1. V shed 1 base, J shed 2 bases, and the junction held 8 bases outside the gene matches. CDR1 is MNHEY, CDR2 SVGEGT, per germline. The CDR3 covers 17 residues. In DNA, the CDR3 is TGTGCCAGCAGTTACTGGGCGAGGGGGCGAGGCAATCAGCCCCAGCATTTT. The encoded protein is CASSYWARGRGNQPQHF.

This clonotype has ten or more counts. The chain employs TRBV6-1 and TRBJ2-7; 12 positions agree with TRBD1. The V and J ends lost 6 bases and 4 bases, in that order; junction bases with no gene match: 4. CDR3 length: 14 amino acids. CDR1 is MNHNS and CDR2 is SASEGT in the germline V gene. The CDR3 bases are TGTGCCAGCAGCTCGGGACAGGGGGCTTACGAGCAGTACTTC. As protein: CASSSGQGAYEQYF.